Listed here are 10 T cell receptor beta chains from one sample, sequenced in a study of cytomegalovirus exposure and HLA in healthy donors (TCRdb year 2017). Library prep was done by the immunoSEQ multiplex PCR assay. For the multiplex PCR, a mixture combining 60 forward primers for TCR Vbeta segments and 13 reverse primers for TCR Jbeta segments was used. In its TCRdb copy, this immuneACCESS table keeps in-frame sequences only and misses some clones. Where compared with another copy, unresolved V genes explain less than half of these, and the others have no known cause. The sample table holds some 210,000 clones, of which 70% to 80% were seen once. Less than 2.5% of the sample is taken by the ten largest. The sequenced sample consisted of PBMCs. These receptors originate from a woman aged 25 to 45 in good health and CMV-seropositive.

The genes are TRBV4-1 and TRBJ2-7, with D unclear. The CDR3 totals 17 residues. Germline CDR1 reads MGHRA; CDR2 reads YSYEKL. With 1 base removed from V and 0 bases from J, the gap between germline ends came to 16 bases. This chain's CDR3 is CASSQGYSMAFSYEQYF. The CDR3 DNA sequence: TGCGCCAGCAGCCAAGGATACAGTATGGCCTTCTCCTACGAGCAGTACTTC.

This chain connects TRBV5-1 to TRBJ1-1; D gene ambiguous. The V end was cut by 6 bases, the J end by 1 base, with 16 bases between. Per germline, CDR1 SGHRS and CDR2 YFSETQ. The CDR3 spans 15 residues. The CDR3 sequence is CASTQRGWGNTEAFF. CDR3 DNA: TGCGCCAGCACCCAACGGGGATGGGGGAACACTGAAGCTTTCTTT.

This clone has just a few counts. The chain links TRBV7-8 to TRBJ1-4; D unclear. The CDR3 extends over 16 amino acids. Germline lookup yields CDR1 SGHVS and CDR2 FQNEAQ. Trimming took 4 bases from V and 0 from J, leaving 12 bases between them. CDR3 bases: TGTGCCAGCAGCTCCTTCGCGGGTGCAACTAATGAAAAACTGTTTTTT. Its translation is CASSSFAGATNEKLFF.

The chain employs TRBV6-6 and TRBJ2-1; D gene uncertain. V was pared by 7 bases and J by 12 bases, with 13 bases between. The CDR3 totals 11 residues. The germline gives CDR1 MNHNY, CDR2 SVGAGI (reference sequence). CDR3 sequence reads: CASIDGYRQFF. Here the CDR3 DNA reads TGTGCCAGCATCGATGGGTACAGGCAGTTCTTC.

This clone was detected only a few times. J is TRBJ2-7 and V is TRBV5-6, with 7 bases identical to TRBD1. The junction had 0 bases not matched to a gene; V was cut back by 0 bases and J by 3 bases. Germline V gene sequence: CDR1 SGHDT, CDR2 YYEEEE. This CDR3 contains 13 residues. The CDR3 sequence is CASSLDRGYEQYF. The CDR3 nucleotides read TGTGCCAGCAGCTTGGACAGGGGCTACGAGCAGTACTTC.

This sequence joins TRBV11-2 and TRBJ2-1, with 9 nucleotides matching TRBD2. Germline CDR1 is SGHAT and CDR2 is FQNNGV. J lost 6 bases, V lost 5 bases, and 8 bases had no gene match. The CDR3 spans 15 residues. In DNA, the CDR3 is TGTGCCAGCAGCCCCATAGCGGGAGTGGGCAATGAGCAGTTCTTC. Its translation: CASSPIAGVGNEQFF.

This chain joins TRBV5-1 and TRBJ2-2; a weak D match, TRBD2 (6 bases). This CDR3 has 14 amino acids. Trimming left V 7 bases short and J 8 bases short, with 18 bases between. Germline V gene data show CDR1 as SGHRS and CDR2 as YFSETQ. The CDR3 sequence: CASQNWLASGELFF. The CDR3 DNA reads TGCGCCAGCCAAAACTGGCTAGCGTCAGGGGAGCTGTTTTTT. Full variable domain (rest looked up from reference TRBV5-1 and TRBJ2-2): KAGVTQTPRYLIKTRGQQVTLSCSPISGHRSVSWYQQTPGQGLQFLFEYFSETQRNKGNFPGRFSGRQFSNSRSEMNVSTLELGDSALYLCASQNWLASGELFFGEGSRLTVL.

This clone came up a few times. The V call is TRBV16, the J call TRBJ1-4, with a tentative D call TRBD1 (6 bases). Germline V lookup: CDR1 KGHSY, CDR2 FQNENV. V lost 4 bases, J lost 13 bases, and 22 bases lay in between. The length of the CDR3 is 15 residues. CDR3 protein: CASSPIVFRGALLFF. The CDR3 DNA reads as TGTGCCAGCAGCCCTATCGTATTCAGGGGAGCCCTACTGTTTTTT.

This clone has more than one count but fewer than ten. The chain couples TRBV30 to TRBJ2-7, with D unresolved. CDR1 GTSNPN and CDR2 SVGIG come from the germline V gene (reference sequence). The CDR3 is made up of 11 amino acids. V lost 0 bases and J lost 6, with 6 bases in between. The CDR3 sequence is CAWSVRLEQYF. For the CDR3, the DNA is TGTGCCTGGAGTGTCCGTCTCGAGCAGTACTTC.

The chain couples TRBV30 to TRBJ1-1, with 10 positions matching TRBD1. Germline CDR1 reads GTSNPN; CDR2 reads SVGIG (reference sequence). The trim removed 8 bases at V and 5 bases at J, leaving 14 bases unmatched. The CDR3 covers 15 residues. The CDR3 DNA sequence: TGTGCCGTAGACAGGGGGCCCGTAATGGGGACTGAAGCTTTCTTT. Translated: CAVDRGPVMGTEAFF.